Listed here are 22 T cell receptor beta chains from one sample, sequenced in a study of CD8 T cells in ankylosing spondylitis. TCRdb reprocessed the 5' RACE reads with MiXCR, giving one entry per CDR3 protein. Altogether 240,000 or so distinct CDR3 sequences are present, around 11% being singletons, with the ten largest covering 6% to 8.5%. Sequencing was done on a sample of blood, either unsorted or a sorted T cell fraction (not recorded which). All receptors derive from a male donor with ankylosing spondylitis or in good health (not recorded which).

This clonotype was recorded at least ten times. V and J are TRBV7-3 and TRBJ2-3, with a possible D match to TRBD1 (6 bases). The CDR3 runs to 17 residues. Germline CDR1 and CDR2: SGHTA and FQGTGA. Trimming cost V 3 bases and J 1 base, with 17 bases left between them. The CDR3 sequence: CASSFSLAEGGTDTQYF. CDR3 bases: TGTGCCAGCAGCTTTTCCCTGGCCGAGGGGGGCACAGATACGCAGTATTTT.

The table lists this clonotype with many counts. The chain combines TRBV20-1 with TRBJ2-2; possibly TRBD1 for D (6 bases). V was trimmed by 3 bases and J by 6 bases, leaving 17 bases between them. This CDR3 spans 15 amino acids. Germline values: CDR1 DFQATT, CDR2 SNEGSKA (reference sequence). CDR3 in DNA: TGCAGTGCTAGGGGCGTACAGGGTCGGGCCGGGGAGCTGTTTTTT. This sequence encodes CSARGVQGRAGELFF.

This clonotype was found many times. This chain uses TRBV3-1 with TRBJ2-2; no firm D call. Trimming removed 2 bases from V and 1 base from J, with 2 bases in between. The CDR3 extends over 13 amino acids. CDR1 and CDR2 from the germline V gene are LGHDT and YNNKEL (reference sequence). CDR3 DNA sequence: TGTGCCAGCAGCCAAAAGAACACCGGGGAGCTGTTTTTT. It translates to CASSQKNTGELFF. Supplemented by reference TRBV3-1 and TRBJ2-2, the full variable domain reads DTAVSQTPKYLVTQMGNDKSIKCEQNLGHDTMYWYKQDSKKFLKIMFSYNNKELIINETVPNRFSPKSPDKAHLNLHINSLELGDSAVYFCASSQKNTGELFFGEGSRLTVL.

J is TRBJ2-5 and V is TRBV12-3 or TRBV12-4; 10 nucleotides match TRBD2. The CDR3 is 18 amino acids. The CDR3: CTITPHLAGGWVVETQYF. Here the CDR3 DNA reads TGTACCATCACCCCTCATTTAGCGGGGGGCTGGGTAGTTGAGACCCAGTACTTC.

This clonotype was observed many times. The J gene is TRBJ2-3, the V gene TRBV9; 7 bases line up with TRBD2. The CDR3 sequence is 15 residues long. V lost 5 bases and J lost 2; bases outside the gene matches: 8. Germline assignment: CDR1 SGDLS and CDR2 YYNGEE. CDR3 in DNA: TGTGCCAGCAGTTCATCCAGCGGGGCCACAGATACGCAGTATTTT. Its protein product is CASSSSSGATDTQYF.

The chain has TRBV5-1 and TRBJ2-7; the match to TRBD1 covers 9 bases. V lost 8 bases and J lost 3; bases outside the gene matches: 6. Germline V gene sequence: CDR1 SGHRS, CDR2 YFSETQ. This CDR3 region has 13 residues. CDR3 nucleotides: TGCGCCAGAGGGACAGGGAGGAACTACGAGCAGTACTTC. As protein: CARGTGRNYEQYF.

A note on this clonotype: This may stem from a read error, because a much larger clone lies one nucleotide away. A read error is likely, as this CDR3 ends without the conserved phenylalanine or tryptophan. The gene calls are TRBV25-1 and TRBJ2-7; D is uncertain. The germline gives CDR1 MGHDK, CDR2 SYGVNS. With 1 base removed from V and 5 bases from J, the gap between germline ends came to 6 bases. The CDR3 totals 12 residues. The CDR3 reads CASSESSNEQYL. The CDR3, as DNA: TGTGCCAGCAGTGAATCATCTAACGAGCAGTACCTC.

This clonotype occurred many times. The chain has TRBV5-1 and TRBJ1-4, with 11 bases lining up with TRBD1. Germline CDR1 and CDR2: SGHRS and YFSETQ. V shed 4 bases, J shed 7 bases, and the junction held 12 bases outside the gene matches. The CDR3 consists of 17 residues. CDR3 loop: CASSGNPAGTGGEKLFF. In DNA form, the CDR3 reads TGCGCCAGCAGCGGGAACCCGGCTGGGACAGGGGGTGAAAAACTGTTTTTT. The full variable domain, in which reference TRBV5-1 and TRBJ1-4 provide the parts outside the CDR3, is KAGVTQTPRYLIKTRGQQVTLSCSPISGHRSVSWYQQTPGQGLQFLFEYFSETQRNKGNFPGRFSGRQFSNSRSEMNVSTLELGDSALYLCASSGNPAGTGGEKLFFGSGTQLSVL.

The rearrangement links TRBV18 to TRBJ2-5; D may be TRBD2 (5 bases). The germline V and J ends were trimmed by 3 bases and 2 bases, with 10 bases remaining between them. The germline V gene has CDR1 KGHSH and CDR2 LQKENI. The CDR3 runs 14 residues. The CDR3 DNA reads TGTGCCAGCTCACCGCGGGCACCTCAAGAGACCCAGTACTTC. This gives the protein CASSPRAPQETQYF.

The table lists this clonotype with many counts. The V gene is TRBV20-1, the J gene TRBJ2-7, with 8 bases aligning to TRBD2. Trimming took 5 bases from V and 0 from J; bases not matched to a gene: 9. This CDR3 has 15 residues. The germline V gene encodes CDR1 DFQATT and CDR2 SNEGSKA (reference sequence). The chain's CDR3 is CSAYSGTTPSYEQYF. The CDR3 DNA is TGCAGTGCTTATAGCGGGACCACTCCCTCCTACGAGCAGTACTTC.

This clonotype was detected ten times or more. The chain uses TRBV5-1 and TRBJ2-7; 9 bases line up with TRBD1. Germline lookup yields CDR1 SGHRS and CDR2 YFSETQ. The CDR3 extends over 15 amino acids. Losses at the gene ends were 2 bases for V and 2 bases for J; bases not matched to a gene: 5. CDR3 region: CASSLGTGTTYEQYF. In nucleotides, the CDR3 is TGCGCCAGCAGCTTAGGGACAGGGACAACCTACGAGCAGTACTTC.

This clonotype was picked up many times. This sequence joins TRBV11-2 and TRBJ2-5; 7 bases are a match to TRBD2. The CDR3 consists of 15 residues. Germline CDR1 and CDR2: SGHAT and FQNNGV. The J segment lost 4 bases and the V segment lost 4 bases, leaving 9 bases of the junction unmatched. DNA for the CDR3: TGTGCCAGCAGCTCCGGACTAGTACTACGAGAGACCCAGTACTTC. It codes for CASSSGLVLRETQYF.

This clonotype was counted a few times. The chain employs TRBV4-1 and TRBJ2-5, with D possibly being TRBD2 (7 bases). The germline V and J ends were trimmed by 6 bases and 7 bases, with 18 bases remaining between them. From germline, CDR1 is MGHRA and CDR2 YSYEKL. The CDR3 spans 14 residues. The CDR3, as DNA: TGCGCCAGCAGGCCGAGGGGGGGCTCGGTGACCCAGTACTTC. This translates into CASRPRGGSVTQYF.

This clonotype was counted ten times or more. This chain connects TRBV7-6 to TRBJ1-3; no definite D call. The germline CDR1 and CDR2 sequences are SGHVS and FNYEAQ. With 1 base removed from V and 0 bases from J, the gap between germline ends came to 7 bases. The CDR3 consists of 15 residues. The CDR3: CASSLVWGSGNTIYF. DNA of the CDR3: TGTGCCAGCAGCTTAGTTTGGGGCTCTGGAAACACCATATATTTT.

This clonotype was counted many times. The chain links TRBV5-1 to TRBJ2-1; 9 bases agree with TRBD1. V gave up 5 bases and J gave up 6 bases; unmatched junction bases: 12. Germline values: CDR1 SGHRS, CDR2 YFSETQ. CDR3 size: 16 residues. The CDR3 DNA is TGCGCCAGCAGTTCCTTGGGACAGGGCACGACCAATGAGCAGTTCTTC. Translating it yields CASSSLGQGTTNEQFF. Together with reference TRBV5-1 and TRBJ2-1, the CDR3 gives the full variable domain: KAGVTQTPRYLIKTRGQQVTLSCSPISGHRSVSWYQQTPGQGLQFLFEYFSETQRNKGNFPGRFSGRQFSNSRSEMNVSTLELGDSALYLCASSSLGQGTTNEQFFGPGTRLTVL.

This clonotype was seen many times. The chain recombines TRBV6-1 with TRBJ1-4; 11 bases are a match to TRBD1. Trimming cost V 6 bases and J 5 bases; bases outside gene matches: 5. The germline CDR1 and CDR2 sequences are MNHNS and SASEGT. This CDR3 is built from 15 residues. DNA of the CDR3: TGTGCCAGCAGGGATGGGACAGGGGGAAATGAAAAACTGTTTTTT. Translated, it gives CASRDGTGGNEKLFF.

The chain is built from TRBV7-3 and TRBJ1-1; 7 bases align to TRBD1. There are 14 residues in the CDR3. V shed 1 base and J 8 bases; nucleotides not matched to a gene: 7. Germline assignment: CDR1 SGHTA and CDR2 FQGTGA. DNA of the CDR3: TGTGCCAGCAGCTTAAGCCACTCGACAGGGGAAGCTTTCTTT. It yields the protein CASSLSHSTGEAFF.

This sequence joins TRBV28 and TRBJ2-3; D is unresolved. The ends were cut back, 8 bases at V and 6 bases at J, with 9 bases in the middle. Germline loops: CDR1 MDHEN, CDR2 SYDVKM. CDR3 length: 11 amino acids. The CDR3 reads CASSFFDTQYF. CDR3 sequence (DNA): TGTGCCAGCTCCTTCTTTGATACGCAGTATTTT.

About this clonotype: One end of the junction is discordant with germline, which a read error may explain. The rearrangement links TRBV6-2 or TRBV6-3 to TRBJ2-1, with a weak D call TRBD1 (5 bases). Germline V lookup: CDR1 MNHEY, CDR2 SVGEGT. The CDR3 totals 16 residues. The CDR3 spells CASSKTADALYTEQFF. CDR3 coding DNA: TGTGCCAGCAGTAAGACAGCCGACGCTTTGTACACTGAGCAGTTCTTC.

This clonotype was detected many times. The chain joins TRBV5-1 to TRBJ2-5; 9 positions match TRBD1. The CDR3 is 15 residues long. In germline, CDR1 is SGHRS, CDR2 YFSETQ. The trim removed 6 bases at V and 3 bases at J, leaving 9 bases unmatched. CDR3 residues: CASNNIRTGEETQYF. As DNA, the CDR3 is TGCGCCAGCAACAATATCCGGACAGGGGAAGAGACCCAGTACTTC.

The sample holds many counts of this clonotype. This chain joins TRBV20-1 and TRBJ1-1, with D possibly matching TRBD1 (6 bases). V lost 3 bases and J 5 bases, leaving 13 bases between the germline ends. CDR3 length: 13 amino acids. Germline CDR1 is DFQATT and CDR2 is SNEGSKA (reference sequence). CDR3 loop: CSASKGGNTEAFF. In DNA form, the CDR3 reads TGCAGTGCTAGCAAGGGGGGCAATACTGAAGCTTTCTTT.

In its sample, this clonotype was seen many times. V gene TRBV12-3 or TRBV12-4 combines with J gene TRBJ2-1; D remains ambiguous. V was shortened by 5 bases and J by 10 bases, with 9 bases between the two germline ends. The CDR3 runs 11 residues. CDR3 nucleotides: TGTGCCAGCAGTACCGGGCCAGAGCAGTTCTTC. Translation gives CASSTGPEQFF.